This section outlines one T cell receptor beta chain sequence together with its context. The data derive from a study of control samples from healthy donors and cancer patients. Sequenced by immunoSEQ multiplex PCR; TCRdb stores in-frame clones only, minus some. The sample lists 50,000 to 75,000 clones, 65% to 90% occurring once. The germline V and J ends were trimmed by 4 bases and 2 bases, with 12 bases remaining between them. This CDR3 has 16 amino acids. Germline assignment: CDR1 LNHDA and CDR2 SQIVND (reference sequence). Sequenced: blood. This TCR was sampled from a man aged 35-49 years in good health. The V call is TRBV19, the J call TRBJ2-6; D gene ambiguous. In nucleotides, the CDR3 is TGTGCCAGTAGTAACCGACGGCCCCCTGGGGCCAACGTCCTGACTTTC. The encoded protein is CASSNRRPPGANVLTF.